The 18 T cell receptor beta chains reported below all come from one sample, sequenced in a study of sequential checkpoint blockade in melanoma (dated by TCRdb to between 2018 and 2021). Receptors were amplified or captured by the immunoSEQ multiplex PCR assay. TCRdb's version of the immuneACCESS table is confined to in-frame rearrangements and falls short of the full clone set. An unresolved V gene accounts for under half of the shortfall where checked; the remainder is of unknown origin. This sample comprises 21,000 or so clones, approximately 80% of them detected only once. Jointly, the top ten make up roughly a tenth of the sample. This sample's treatment or condition label indicates: randomized to nivolumab then ipilimumab (arm A) or the reverse (arm B). The sequencing here drew on CD8+ T cells sorted from blood (inferred from file names), taken from a patient given nivolumab and ipilimumab in sequence. Every receptor here comes from a human donor with melanoma.

The chain uses TRBV7-2 and TRBJ1-2, with D possibly TRBD1 on 6 matching bases. Between the trimmed V and J ends, which lost 2 bases and 5 bases, there was a span of 18 bases. Per the germline V gene, CDR1 is SGHTA and CDR2 is FQGNSA. The CDR3 runs 16 residues. The DNA of the CDR3 is TGTGCCAGCAGCTTAACGAAACTCGGGACAAGTTATGGCTACACCTTC. Protein product: CASSLTKLGTSYGYTF.

The count of this clone is one. This chain links TRBV6-5 with TRBJ1-2; a possible D gene is TRBD1 (5 bases). The CDR3 sequence is 14 residues long. Germline V gene data show CDR1 as MNHEY and CDR2 as SVGAGI. Trimming stripped 2 bases from V and 8 bases from J, with 15 bases between. This CDR3 is CASSYPGGGFGYTF. The CDR3 nucleotides are TGTGCCAGCAGTTACCCCGGCGGGGGATTCGGCTACACCTTC.

The gene calls are TRBV9 and TRBJ2-5, with D tentatively TRBD1 (6 bases). This CDR3 has 15 amino acids. V shed 3 bases and J shed 5 bases, with 17 bases lying between them. Germline V gene sequence: CDR1 SGDLS, CDR2 YYNGEE. CDR3 bases: TGTGCCAGCAGCGCCGGGGCAAGGGGGATGGAGACCCAGTACTTC. It encodes CASSAGARGMETQYF.

The chain has TRBV7-9 and TRBJ2-7, with 9 bases matching TRBD1. The germline CDR1 and CDR2 sequences are SEHNR and FQNEAQ (reference sequence). This CDR3 is built from 15 residues. V lost 6 bases, J lost 3 bases, and 9 bases stayed unmatched. CDR3 residues: CASSHPGQGDYEQYF. DNA for the CDR3: TGTGCCAGCAGTCACCCGGGACAGGGCGACTACGAGCAGTACTTC.

This chain connects TRBV5-1 to TRBJ1-2; a weak D match, TRBD1 (6 bases). Germline CDR1 and CDR2: SGHRS and YFSETQ. Trimming took 3 bases from V and 4 from J, leaving 10 bases between them. This CDR3 has 13 amino acids. The CDR3 region is CASSYETGYGYTF. In DNA form, the CDR3 reads TGCGCCAGCAGCTACGAGACAGGCTATGGCTACACCTTC.

This clone was found once. The chain uses TRBV28 and TRBJ1-3; TRBD1 matches at 7 bases. The CDR3 extends over 15 amino acids. Germline values: CDR1 MDHEN, CDR2 SYDVKM. V gave up 1 base and J gave up 5 bases; unmatched junction bases: 5. The CDR3 nucleotides are TGTGCCAGCAGTTTATACGGGACAGCCCGAAACACCATATATTTT. This sequence encodes CASSLYGTARNTIYF.

This rearrangement joins TRBV9 to TRBJ2-7, with TRBD2 identical over 7 bases. Per germline, CDR1 SGDLS and CDR2 YYNGEE. Trimming removed 4 bases from V and 3 bases from J; junction bases left unmatched: 7. This CDR3 has 14 residues. CDR3 loop: CASSQIRGGYEQYF. As DNA, the CDR3 is TGTGCCAGCAGCCAGATCCGCGGGGGCTACGAGCAGTACTTC.

V usage is TRBV13 and J usage is TRBJ2-7, with a possible D match to TRBD1 (6 bases). From germline, CDR1 is PRHDT and CDR2 FYEKMQ (reference sequence). V was clipped by 4 bases and J by 0 bases, with 13 bases between them. This CDR3 comprises 15 residues. The CDR3 sequence: CASSSRGFSSYEQYF. CDR3 nucleotides: TGTGCCAGCAGCTCGAGGGGGTTTAGCTCCTACGAGCAGTACTTC.

The rearrangement uses TRBV6-4 and TRBJ2-1; 8 nucleotides line up with TRBD2. J gave up 4 bases and V 5 bases, and 7 bases lay outside the gene matches. From germline, CDR1 is MRHNA and CDR2 SNTAGT. CDR3 length equals 15 residues. CDR3: CASSLAGNPYNEQFF. The CDR3 DNA reads TGTGCCAGCAGTTTAGCGGGGAATCCTTACAATGAGCAGTTCTTC.

This chain links TRBV4-3 with TRBJ2-3; TRBD2 is a possible D gene (5 bases). Germline values: CDR1 LGHNA, CDR2 YSLEER. The CDR3 covers 16 residues. V lost 0 bases and J lost 2, with 12 bases in between. Written as DNA, the CDR3 is TGCGCCAGCAGCCAAGATATTCAGCGGTACACAGATACGCAGTATTTT. Amino acid sequence: CASSQDIQRYTDTQYF.

The V call is TRBV9, the J call TRBJ2-7, with TRBD2 matching over 7 bases. The germline V gene encodes CDR1 SGDLS and CDR2 YYNGEE. V was pared by 0 bases and J by 1 base, with 7 bases of the junction left unmatched. CDR3 length equals 16 residues. CDR3: CASSVDGGRRSYEQYF. The CDR3 region has the DNA TGTGCCAGCAGCGTAGACGGCGGGAGAAGGTCCTACGAGCAGTACTTC.

The chain has TRBV30 and TRBJ1-6; D is unclear. Germline V CDR1 and CDR2: GTSNPN, SVGIG (reference sequence). Deletions cut 0 bases from V and 0 bases from J, with 12 bases between. The CDR3 extends over 17 amino acids. The CDR3 nucleotides are TGTGCCTGGAGTGTAGAATTTGCGAGCTCCTATAATTCACCCCTCCACTTT. Translation: CAWSVEFASSYNSPLHF.

The gene calls are TRBV28 and TRBJ1-5; the match to TRBD1 covers 7 bases. Germline V CDR1 and CDR2: MDHEN, SYDVKM. The CDR3 has 16 residues. Trimming took 5 bases from V and 0 from J; bases not matched to a gene: 7. CDR3 amino acids: CASSELTGYSNQPQHF. CDR3 DNA sequence: TGTGCCAGCAGTGAGCTGACAGGGTATAGCAATCAGCCCCAGCATTTT.

The gene calls are TRBV7-8 and TRBJ2-2, with 8 bases identical to TRBD2. The CDR3 has 17 residues. Trimming removed 1 base from V and 6 bases from J; junction bases left unmatched: 10. CDR1 is SGHVS and CDR2 is FQNEAQ in the germline V gene. Here the CDR3 DNA reads TGTGCCAGCAGCTTAGAAAGAGCTAGCGGGTGGGCCGGGGAGCTGTTTTTT. Its protein is CASSLERASGWAGELFF.

DNA for the CDR3: TGCGCCAGCAGCTTGGGGGGCAACTTCAGGGTCTTGGAGGAAAAACTGTTTTTT. This gives the protein CASSLGGNFRVLEEKLFF. This rearrangement joins TRBV5-1 to TRBJ1-4, with D maybe TRBD1 (5 bases). V lost 0 bases, J lost 8 bases, and 23 bases lay in between. Germline assignment: CDR1 SGHRS and CDR2 YFSETQ. The CDR3 sequence is 18 residues long.

The chain has TRBV9 and TRBJ1-5; 9 bases are shared with TRBD1. V lost 0 bases and J lost 8; bases outside the gene matches: 6. The CDR3 sequence is 15 residues long. The germline V gene has CDR1 SGDLS and CDR2 YYNGEE. The DNA of the CDR3 is TGTGCCAGCAGCGTAGCAGGACAGGGGTGGGAGCCCCAGCATTTT. This codes for CASSVAGQGWEPQHF.

This chain uses TRBV10-3 with TRBJ2-7, with TRBD1 matching 9 bases. After removal of 0 bases from V and 7 bases from J, the junction contained 10 bases not matched to a gene. The V gene's germline CDR1 is ENHRY and CDR2 SYGVKD. The CDR3 spans 16 residues. CDR3 sequence: CAISESGTGRALEQYF. The CDR3 coding sequence is TGTGCCATCAGTGAGTCAGGGACAGGGAGGGCCTTAGAGCAGTACTTC.

The chain links TRBV11-2 to TRBJ1-1; 8 nucleotides line up with TRBD1. V lost 5 bases to trimming and J lost 5 bases; unmatched junction nucleotides: 7. Germline V gene lookup returns CDR1 SGHAT and CDR2 FQNNGV. The CDR3 runs 14 residues. CDR3 in amino acids: CASSPGQGRTEAFF. CDR3 DNA: TGTGCCAGCAGCCCAGGACAGGGTCGGACTGAAGCTTTCTTT.